The table lists the clone carrying this TCR beta chain with a few counts. The data originate from a study of blood T cell repertoires in COVID-19. The wider study: Collection of acute and convalescent COVID-19 samples took place in the United States, Italy and Spain.

The V and J ends lost 4 bases and 0 bases, in that order; junction bases with no gene match: 16. Per germline, CDR1 SGHRS and CDR2 YFSETQ. This CDR3 contains 20 residues. Measured with immunoSEQ multiplex PCR; TCRdb has only the in-frame clones, and not every one. The sample lists 100,000 to 150,000 clones, over 75% occurring once. The TCR comes from a man older than 75 with active or convalescent COVID-19. What was sequenced was peripheral blood. The rearrangement uses TRBV5-1 and TRBJ2-1; TRBD2 aligns across 10 bases. CDR3 in amino acids: CASSPVGSGRPGGSYNEQFF. In nucleotides, the CDR3 is TGCGCCAGCAGCCCGGTGGGTAGCGGGAGGCCGGGGGGCTCCTACAATGAGCAGTTCTTC.